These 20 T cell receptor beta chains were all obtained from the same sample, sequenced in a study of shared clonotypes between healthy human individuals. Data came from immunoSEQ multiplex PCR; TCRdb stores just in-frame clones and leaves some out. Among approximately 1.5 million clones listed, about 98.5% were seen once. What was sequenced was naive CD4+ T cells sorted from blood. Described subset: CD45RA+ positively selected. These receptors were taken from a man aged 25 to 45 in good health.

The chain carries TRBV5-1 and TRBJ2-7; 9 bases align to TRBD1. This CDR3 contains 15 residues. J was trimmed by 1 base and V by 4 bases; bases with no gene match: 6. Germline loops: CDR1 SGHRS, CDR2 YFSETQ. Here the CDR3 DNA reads TGCGCCAGCAGCCCTCTCGGGACAGGGTCCTACGAGCAGTACTTC. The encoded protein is CASSPLGTGSYEQYF.

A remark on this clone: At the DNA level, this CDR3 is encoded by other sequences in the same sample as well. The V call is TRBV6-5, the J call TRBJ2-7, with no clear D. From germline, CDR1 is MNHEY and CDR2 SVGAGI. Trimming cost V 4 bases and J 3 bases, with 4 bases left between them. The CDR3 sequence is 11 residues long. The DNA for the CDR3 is TGTGCCAGCAGTTCAAACTACGAGCAGTACTTC. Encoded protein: CASSSNYEQYF.

The CDR3 region is CASSSPQTRPLKNIQYF. The CDR3 bases are TGTGCCAGCAGCTCCCCCCAGACGAGGCCACTCAAAAACATTCAGTACTTC. The J gene is TRBJ2-4, the V gene TRBV7-2; no definite D call. There are 17 residues in the CDR3. Germline CDR1 SGHTA, CDR2 FQGNSA. V was trimmed by 4 bases and J by 3 bases, leaving 19 bases between them. The whole variable domain, filled in from reference TRBV7-2 and TRBJ2-4, reads GAGVSQSPSNKVTEKGKDVELRCDPISGHTALYWYRQSLGQGLEFLIYFQGNSAPDKSGLPSDRFSAERTGGSVSTLTIQRTQQEDSAVYLCASSSPQTRPLKNIQYFGAGTRLSVL.

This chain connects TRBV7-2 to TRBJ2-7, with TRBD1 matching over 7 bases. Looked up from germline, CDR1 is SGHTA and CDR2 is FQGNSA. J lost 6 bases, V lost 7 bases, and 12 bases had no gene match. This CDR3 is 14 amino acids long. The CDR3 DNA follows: TGTGCCAGCACCTCCTTCACAGGGGTCCGCGAGCAGTACTTC. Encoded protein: CASTSFTGVREQYF.

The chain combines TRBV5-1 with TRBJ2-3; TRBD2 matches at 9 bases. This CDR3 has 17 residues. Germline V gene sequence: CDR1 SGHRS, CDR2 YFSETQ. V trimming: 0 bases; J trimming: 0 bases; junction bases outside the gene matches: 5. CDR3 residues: CASSLGSLAGSTDTQYF. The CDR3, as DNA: TGCGCCAGCAGCTTGGGCTCTCTAGCGGGAAGCACAGATACGCAGTATTTT.

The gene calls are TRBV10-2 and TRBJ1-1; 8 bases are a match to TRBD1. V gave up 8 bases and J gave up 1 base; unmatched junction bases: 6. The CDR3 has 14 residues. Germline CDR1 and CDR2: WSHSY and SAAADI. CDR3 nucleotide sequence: TGCGCCAGCGGACAGGGACAGGCGAACACTGAAGCTTTCTTT. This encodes CASGQGQANTEAFF.

The CDR3 spells CSVVLPSGYNEQFF. The CDR3 region has the DNA TGCAGCGTTGTTCTCCCCTCAGGGTACAATGAGCAGTTCTTC. This rearrangement joins TRBV29-1 to TRBJ2-1; D possibly corresponds to TRBD1 (5 bases). The V gene lost 4 bases and the J gene lost 4 bases, with 14 bases spanning the gap. The CDR3 contains 14 residues. CDR1 is SQVTM, CDR2 ANQGSEA, per germline.

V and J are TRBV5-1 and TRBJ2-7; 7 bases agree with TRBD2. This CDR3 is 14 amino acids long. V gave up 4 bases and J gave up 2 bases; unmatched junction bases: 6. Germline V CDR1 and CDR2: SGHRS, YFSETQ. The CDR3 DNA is TGCGCCAGCAGCGTCTCGGCGGGGGCCTACGAGCAGTACTTC. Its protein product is CASSVSAGAYEQYF.

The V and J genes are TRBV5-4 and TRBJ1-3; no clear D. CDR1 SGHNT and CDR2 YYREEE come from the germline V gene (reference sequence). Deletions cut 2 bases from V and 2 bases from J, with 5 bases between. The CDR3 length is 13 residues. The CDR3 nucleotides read TGTGCCAGCAGCTTTAATCCTGGAAACACCATATATTTT. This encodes CASSFNPGNTIYF.

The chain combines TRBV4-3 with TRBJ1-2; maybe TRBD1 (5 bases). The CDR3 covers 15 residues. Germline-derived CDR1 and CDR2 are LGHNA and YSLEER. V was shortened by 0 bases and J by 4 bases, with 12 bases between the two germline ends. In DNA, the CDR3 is TGCGCCAGCAGCCAAGATGGGGGGAATATCTATGGCTACACCTTC. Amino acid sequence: CASSQDGGNIYGYTF.

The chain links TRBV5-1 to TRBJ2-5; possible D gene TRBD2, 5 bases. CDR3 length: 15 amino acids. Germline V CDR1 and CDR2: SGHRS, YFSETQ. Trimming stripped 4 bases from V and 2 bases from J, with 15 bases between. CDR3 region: CASSPLTGMQETQYF. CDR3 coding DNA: TGCGCCAGCAGCCCTTTGACGGGGATGCAAGAGACCCAGTACTTC.

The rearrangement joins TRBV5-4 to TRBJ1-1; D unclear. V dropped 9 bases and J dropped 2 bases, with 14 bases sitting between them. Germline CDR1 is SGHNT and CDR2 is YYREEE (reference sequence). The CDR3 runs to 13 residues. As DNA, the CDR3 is TGTGCCACCTTTGGAGGCGGCAACACTGAAGCTTTCTTT. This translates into CATFGGGNTEAFF.

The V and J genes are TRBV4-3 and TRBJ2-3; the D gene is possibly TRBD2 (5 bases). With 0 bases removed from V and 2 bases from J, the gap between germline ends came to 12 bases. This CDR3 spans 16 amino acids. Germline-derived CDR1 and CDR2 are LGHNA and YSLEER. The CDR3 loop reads CASSQDLSGYTDTQYF. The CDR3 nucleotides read TGCGCCAGCAGCCAAGATCTAAGCGGTTACACAGATACGCAGTATTTT.

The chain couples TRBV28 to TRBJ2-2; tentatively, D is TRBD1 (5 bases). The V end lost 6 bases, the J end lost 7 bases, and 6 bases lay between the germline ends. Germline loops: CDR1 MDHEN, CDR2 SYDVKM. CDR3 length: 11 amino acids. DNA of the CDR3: TGTGCCAGCAGGGGGCACGGGGAGCTGTTTTTT. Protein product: CASRGHGELFF.

CDR3 amino acids: CASSSKRAGAAFF. CDR3 sequence (DNA): TGTGCCAGCAGCTCCAAGAGGGCAGGTGCCGCTTTCTTT. The chain links TRBV7-2 to TRBJ1-1, with unresolved D. V shed 4 bases and J shed 11 bases, with 17 bases lying between them. The germline V gene has CDR1 SGHTA and CDR2 FQGNSA. CDR3 length: 13 amino acids.

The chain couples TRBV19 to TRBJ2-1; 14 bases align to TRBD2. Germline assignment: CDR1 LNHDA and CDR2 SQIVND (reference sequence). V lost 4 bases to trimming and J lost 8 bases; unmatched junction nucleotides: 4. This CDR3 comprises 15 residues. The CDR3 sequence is CASSRTSGRHDEQFF. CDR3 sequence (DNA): TGTGCCAGTAGTAGGACTAGCGGGAGGCACGATGAGCAGTTCTTC.

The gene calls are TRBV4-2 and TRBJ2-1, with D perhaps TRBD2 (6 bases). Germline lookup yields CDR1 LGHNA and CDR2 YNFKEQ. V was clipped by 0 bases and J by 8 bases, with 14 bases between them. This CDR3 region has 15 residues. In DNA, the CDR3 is TGTGCCAGCAGCCAAGAGGGGGGACGGGGCGATGAGCAGTTCTTC. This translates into CASSQEGGRGDEQFF.

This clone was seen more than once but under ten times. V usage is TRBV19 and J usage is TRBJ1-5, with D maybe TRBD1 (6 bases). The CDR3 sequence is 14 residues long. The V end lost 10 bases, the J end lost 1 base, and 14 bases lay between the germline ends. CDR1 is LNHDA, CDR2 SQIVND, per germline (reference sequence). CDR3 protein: CATQEGVSNQPQHF. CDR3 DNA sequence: TGTGCCACCCAGGAGGGGGTAAGCAATCAGCCCCAGCATTTT. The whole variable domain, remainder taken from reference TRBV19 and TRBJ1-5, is DGGITQSPKYLFRKEGQNVTLSCEQNLNHDAMYWYRQDPGQGLRLIYYSQIVNDFQKGDIAEGYSVSREKKESFPLTVTSAQKNPTAFYLCATQEGVSNQPQHFGDGTRLSIL.

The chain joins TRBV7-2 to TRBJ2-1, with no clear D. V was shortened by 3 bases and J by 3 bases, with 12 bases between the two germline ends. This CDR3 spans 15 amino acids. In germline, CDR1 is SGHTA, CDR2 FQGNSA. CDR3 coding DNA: TGTGCCAGCAGCTTGGGATCGTCCATCTACAATGAGCAGTTCTTC. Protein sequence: CASSLGSSIYNEQFF.

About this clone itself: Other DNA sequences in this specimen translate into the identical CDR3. Here the CDR3 reads CASSPRVQETQYF. The CDR3, as DNA: TGTGCCAGCTCACCTCGGGTACAAGAGACCCAGTACTTC. This chain uses TRBV18 with TRBJ2-5; the D is unclear. V was pared by 3 bases and J by 2 bases, with 7 bases between. Per germline, CDR1 KGHSH and CDR2 LQKENI. The CDR3 sequence is 13 residues long.